This is a list of T cell receptor beta chains from one sample in a study of T cells in localized non-small cell lung cancer. The assay was immunoSEQ multiplex PCR, and TCRdb's table has in-frame clones only and misses some. The data show about 78,000 clones, 70% to 90% seen once. Sample: peripheral blood, taken before any cancer treatment. Every receptor here comes from a man aged 40 to 70 with stage I lung adenocarcinoma. CDR3s include the opening cysteine and the closing phenylalanine or tryptophan. The order of the fields is V gene, clone size, J gene, CDR3 protein. A row's size may be missing; if present it is once, few, many or a size class.

v_call: TRBV18; clone_size: NA; j_call: TRBJ2-5; cdr3_aa: CASSADRGLGETQYF
v_call: TRBV7-7; clone_size: many; j_call: TRBJ2-7; cdr3_aa: CASSLELNYEQYF
v_call: TRBV11-3; clone_size: medium-sized; j_call: TRBJ2-1; cdr3_aa: CASGSNYNEQFF
v_call: TRBV4-2; clone_size: NA; j_call: TRBJ2-1; cdr3_aa: CASSQGIGTGINEQFF
v_call: TRBV29-1; clone_size: NA; j_call: NA; cdr3_aa: CSVCLNILSYEQYF
v_call: TRBV5-1; clone_size: few; j_call: TRBJ2-1; cdr3_aa: CASSFEGQDYNEQFF
v_call: TRBV23-1; clone_size: once; j_call: TRBJ1-5; cdr3_aa: CASSHGIYSNQPQHF
v_call: TRBV9; clone_size: NA; j_call: TRBJ2-1; cdr3_aa: CASTTGLAGDNEQFF
v_call: TRBV5-1; clone_size: NA; j_call: TRBJ2-5; cdr3_aa: CASSLDGVEETQYF
v_call: TRBV9; clone_size: NA; j_call: TRBJ1-1; cdr3_aa: CASSGVAGRIAFF
v_call: TRBV7-3; clone_size: NA; j_call: TRBJ2-2; cdr3_aa: CASSPPGGANTGELFF
v_call: TRBV27; clone_size: NA; j_call: TRBJ2-7; cdr3_aa: CASTSEAYEQYF
v_call: TRBV29-1; clone_size: NA; j_call: TRBJ2-5; cdr3_aa: CSVEVQDRPQETQYF
v_call: TRBV6-5; clone_size: NA; j_call: TRBJ1-1; cdr3_aa: CASSLDRVTEAFF
v_call: TRBV2; clone_size: NA; j_call: TRBJ2-5; cdr3_aa: CASSEWGWQETQYF
v_call: TRBV27; clone_size: NA; j_call: TRBJ1-4; cdr3_aa: CASSFLRYGGEKLFF
v_call: TRBV5-4; clone_size: NA; j_call: TRBJ2-5; cdr3_aa: CASSVSSGRVQETQYF
v_call: TRBV5-4; clone_size: NA; j_call: TRBJ1-4; cdr3_aa: CASSLQGGEKLFF
v_call: TRBV29-1; clone_size: NA; j_call: TRBJ2-3; cdr3_aa: CSGWGGSTDTQYF
v_call: TRBV30; clone_size: NA; j_call: TRBJ2-1; cdr3_aa: CAWREAGLAGLYNEQFF
v_call: TRBV14; clone_size: NA; j_call: TRBJ2-5; cdr3_aa: CASSYSWVYQLWETQYF
v_call: TRBV6-6; clone_size: NA; j_call: TRBJ2-7; cdr3_aa: CASSPYGRGSSYEQYF
v_call: TRBV25-1; clone_size: NA; j_call: TRBJ1-3; cdr3_aa: CASSAGGYGNTIYF
v_call: TRBV6-5; clone_size: once; j_call: TRBJ1-2; cdr3_aa: CASSYRRRGTEYGYTF
v_call: TRBV7-2; clone_size: NA; j_call: TRBJ1-1; cdr3_aa: CASRIGGGMNTEAFF
v_call: TRBV2; clone_size: NA; j_call: TRBJ1-2; cdr3_aa: CASSEEQMSYGYTF
v_call: TRBV6-5; clone_size: NA; j_call: TRBJ2-3; cdr3_aa: CASSYFISSSQYF
v_call: TRBV5-8; clone_size: NA; j_call: TRBJ2-2; cdr3_aa: CASSPGYTTGELFF
v_call: TRBV5-1; clone_size: NA; j_call: TRBJ1-4; cdr3_aa: CASSLGWSNEKLFF
v_call: TRBV5-4; clone_size: NA; j_call: TRBJ2-3; cdr3_aa: CASSLSTDTQYF
v_call: TRBV7-2; clone_size: NA; j_call: TRBJ2-5; cdr3_aa: CASSSQETQYF
v_call: TRBV5-1; clone_size: NA; j_call: TRBJ2-7; cdr3_aa: CASSLNSVPSYEQYF
v_call: TRBV27; clone_size: NA; j_call: TRBJ1-2; cdr3_aa: CASSAQGGKGPYGYTF
v_call: TRBV9; clone_size: NA; j_call: TRBJ1-2; cdr3_aa: CASSTDRDYGYTF
v_call: TRBV7-2; clone_size: NA; j_call: TRBJ1-2; cdr3_aa: CASSFRQGVGYTF
v_call: TRBV7-3; clone_size: NA; j_call: TRBJ2-7; cdr3_aa: CASSLGGQGYEQYF
v_call: TRBV18; clone_size: NA; j_call: TRBJ1-1; cdr3_aa: CASSPTTGLGTEAFF
v_call: TRBV7-9; clone_size: many; j_call: TRBJ2-4; cdr3_aa: CASSSTEIAKNIQYF
v_call: TRBV7-8; clone_size: NA; j_call: TRBJ2-3; cdr3_aa: CASSSIGMTGSTDTQYF
v_call: TRBV18; clone_size: once; j_call: TRBJ2-1; cdr3_aa: CASSPADFYNEQFF